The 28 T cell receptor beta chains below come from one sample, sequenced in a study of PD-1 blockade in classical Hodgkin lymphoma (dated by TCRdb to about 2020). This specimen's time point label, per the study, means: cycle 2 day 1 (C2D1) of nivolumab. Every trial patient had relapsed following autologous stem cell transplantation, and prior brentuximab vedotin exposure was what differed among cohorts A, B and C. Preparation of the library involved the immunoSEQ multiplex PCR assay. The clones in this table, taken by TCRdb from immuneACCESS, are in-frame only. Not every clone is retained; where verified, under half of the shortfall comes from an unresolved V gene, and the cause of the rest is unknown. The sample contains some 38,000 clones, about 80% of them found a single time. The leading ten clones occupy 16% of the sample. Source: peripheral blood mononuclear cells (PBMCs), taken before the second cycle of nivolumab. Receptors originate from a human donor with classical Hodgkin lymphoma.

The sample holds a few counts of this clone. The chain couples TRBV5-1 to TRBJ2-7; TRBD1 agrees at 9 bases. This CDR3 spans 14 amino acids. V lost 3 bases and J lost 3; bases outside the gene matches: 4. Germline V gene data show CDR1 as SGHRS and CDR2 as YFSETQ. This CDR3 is CASSSGTGYYEQYF. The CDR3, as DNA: TGCGCCAGCAGCTCCGGGACAGGGTACTACGAGCAGTACTTC.

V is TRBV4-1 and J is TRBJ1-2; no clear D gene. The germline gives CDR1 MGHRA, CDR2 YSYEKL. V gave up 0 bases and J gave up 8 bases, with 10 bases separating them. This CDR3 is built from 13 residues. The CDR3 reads CASSQDSWWGYTF. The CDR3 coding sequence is TGCGCCAGCAGCCAAGATTCTTGGTGGGGCTACACCTTC.

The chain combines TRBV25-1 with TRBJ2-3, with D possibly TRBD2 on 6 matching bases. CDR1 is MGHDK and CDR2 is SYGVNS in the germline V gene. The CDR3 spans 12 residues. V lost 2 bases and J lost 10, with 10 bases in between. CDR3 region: CASSEPGTPQYF. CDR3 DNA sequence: TGTGCCAGCAGTGAACCCGGGACTCCGCAGTATTTT. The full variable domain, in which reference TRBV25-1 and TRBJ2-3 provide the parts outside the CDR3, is EADIYQTPRYLVIGTGKKITLECSQTMGHDKMYWYQQDPGMELHLIHYSYGVNSTEKGDLSSESTVSRIRTEHFPLTLESARPSHTSQYLCASSEPGTPQYFGPGTRLTVL.

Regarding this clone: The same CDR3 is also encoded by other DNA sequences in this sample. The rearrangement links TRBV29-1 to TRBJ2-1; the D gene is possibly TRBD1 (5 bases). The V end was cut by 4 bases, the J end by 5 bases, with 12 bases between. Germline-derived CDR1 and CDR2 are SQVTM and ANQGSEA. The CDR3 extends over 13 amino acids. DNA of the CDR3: TGCAGCGTTGTCAGGGCCCCCAACAATGAGCAGTTCTTC. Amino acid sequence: CSVVRAPNNEQFF.

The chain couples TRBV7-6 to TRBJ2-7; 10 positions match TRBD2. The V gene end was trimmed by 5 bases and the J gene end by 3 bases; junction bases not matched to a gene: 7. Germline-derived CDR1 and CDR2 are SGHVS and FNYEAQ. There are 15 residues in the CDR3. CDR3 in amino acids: CASSPLAGGRYEQYF. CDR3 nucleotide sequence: TGTGCCAGCAGCCCCTTAGCGGGGGGCCGCTACGAGCAGTACTTC. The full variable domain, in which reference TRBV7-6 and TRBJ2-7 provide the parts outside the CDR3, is GAGVSQSPRYKVTKRGQDVALRCDPISGHVSLYWYRQALGQGPEFLTYFNYEAQQDKSGLPNDRFSAERPEGSISTLTIQRTEQRDSAMYRCASSPLAGGRYEQYFGPGTRLTVT.

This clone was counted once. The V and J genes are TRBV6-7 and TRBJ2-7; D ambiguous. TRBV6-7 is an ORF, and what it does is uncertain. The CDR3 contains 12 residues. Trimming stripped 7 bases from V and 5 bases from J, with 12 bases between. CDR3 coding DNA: TGTGCCAGCACCCCCCCCCTCAACGAGCAGTACTTC. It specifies CASTPPLNEQYF.

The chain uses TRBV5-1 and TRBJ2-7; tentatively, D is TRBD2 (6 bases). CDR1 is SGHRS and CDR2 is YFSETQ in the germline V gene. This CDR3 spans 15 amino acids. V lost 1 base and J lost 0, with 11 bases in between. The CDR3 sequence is CASSLNAGSSYEQYF. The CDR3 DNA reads TGCGCCAGCAGCTTGAACGCGGGGAGCTCCTACGAGCAGTACTTC.

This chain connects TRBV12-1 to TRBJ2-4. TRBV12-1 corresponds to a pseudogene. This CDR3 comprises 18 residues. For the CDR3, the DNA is TGTGCCACCCGCCAGAGGGAGTCAGGGATCCTAGCCAAAAACATTCAGTACTTC. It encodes CATRQRESGILAKNIQYF.

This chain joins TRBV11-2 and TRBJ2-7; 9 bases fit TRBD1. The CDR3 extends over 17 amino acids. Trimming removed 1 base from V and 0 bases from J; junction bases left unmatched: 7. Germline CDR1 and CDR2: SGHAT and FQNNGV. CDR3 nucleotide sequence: TGTGCCAGCAGCTTAGTTTGGGACAGGGTCAGCTCCTACGAGCAGTACTTC. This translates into CASSLVWDRVSSYEQYF.

The CDR3 spells CASSPLVGAGVGNTIYF. The CDR3 bases are TGTGCCAGCAGCCCACTTGTAGGGGCGGGTGTCGGAAACACCATATATTTT. The chain carries TRBV9 and TRBJ1-3; a weak D match, TRBD1 (5 bases). The CDR3 loop spans 17 amino acids. CDR1 and CDR2 from the germline V gene are SGDLS and YYNGEE. The V end was cut by 4 bases, the J end by 4 bases, with 21 bases between.

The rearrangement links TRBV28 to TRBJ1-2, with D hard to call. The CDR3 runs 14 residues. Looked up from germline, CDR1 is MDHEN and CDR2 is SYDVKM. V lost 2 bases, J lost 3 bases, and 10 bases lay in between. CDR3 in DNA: TGTGCCAGCAGTTTAAAAGCCCGACACTATGGCTACACCTTC. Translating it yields CASSLKARHYGYTF.

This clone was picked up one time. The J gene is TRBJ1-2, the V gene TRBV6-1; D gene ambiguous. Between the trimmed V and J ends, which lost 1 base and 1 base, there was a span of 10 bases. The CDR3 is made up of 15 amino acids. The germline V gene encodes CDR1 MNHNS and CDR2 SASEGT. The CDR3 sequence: CASSEGRWGNYGYTF. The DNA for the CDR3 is TGTGCCAGCAGTGAAGGAAGGTGGGGTAACTATGGCTACACCTTC.

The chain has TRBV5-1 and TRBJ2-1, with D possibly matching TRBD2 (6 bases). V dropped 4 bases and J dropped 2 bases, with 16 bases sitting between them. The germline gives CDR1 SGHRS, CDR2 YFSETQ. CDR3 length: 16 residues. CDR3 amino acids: CASSATGTRAYNEQFF. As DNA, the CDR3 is TGCGCCAGCAGCGCGACCGGGACTCGCGCCTACAATGAGCAGTTCTTC. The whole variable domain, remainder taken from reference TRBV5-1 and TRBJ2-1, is KAGVTQTPRYLIKTRGQQVTLSCSPISGHRSVSWYQQTPGQGLQFLFEYFSETQRNKGNFPGRFSGRQFSNSRSEMNVSTLELGDSALYLCASSATGTRAYNEQFFGPGTRLTVL.

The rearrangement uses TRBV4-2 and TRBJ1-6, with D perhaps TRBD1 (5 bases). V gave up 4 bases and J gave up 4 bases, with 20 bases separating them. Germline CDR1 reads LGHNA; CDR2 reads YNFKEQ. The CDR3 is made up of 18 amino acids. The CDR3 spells CASSLNGAGGGYNSPLHF. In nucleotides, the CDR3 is TGTGCCAGCAGCCTCAACGGGGCGGGTGGAGGATATAATTCACCCCTCCACTTT.

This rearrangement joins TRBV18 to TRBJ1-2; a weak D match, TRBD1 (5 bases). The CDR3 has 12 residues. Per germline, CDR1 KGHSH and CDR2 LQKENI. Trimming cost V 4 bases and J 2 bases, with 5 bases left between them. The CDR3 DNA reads TGTGCCAGCTCACAGGGGAACTATGGCTACACCTTC. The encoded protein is CASSQGNYGYTF.

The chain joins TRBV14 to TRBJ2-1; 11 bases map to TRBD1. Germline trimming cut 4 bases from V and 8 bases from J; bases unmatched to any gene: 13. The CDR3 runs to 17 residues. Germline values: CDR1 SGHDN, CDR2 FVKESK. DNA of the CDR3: TGTGCCAGCAGCCCAAACACCGGGACAGGGGGTTGGCATGAGCAGTTCTTC. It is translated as CASSPNTGTGGWHEQFF.

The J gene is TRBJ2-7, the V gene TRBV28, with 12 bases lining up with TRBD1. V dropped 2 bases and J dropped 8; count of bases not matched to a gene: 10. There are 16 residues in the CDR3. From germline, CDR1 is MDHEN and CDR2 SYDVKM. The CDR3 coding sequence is TGTGCCAGCAGTTTACCATCGGGACAGGGGGCTTACAAGCAGTACTTC. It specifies CASSLPSGQGAYKQYF.

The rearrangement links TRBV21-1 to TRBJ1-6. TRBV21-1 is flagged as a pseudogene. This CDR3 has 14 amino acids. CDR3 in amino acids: CASSKGGAGSPLHF. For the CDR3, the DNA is TGTGCCAGCAGCAAGGGAGGGGCCGGTTCACCCCTCCACTTT.

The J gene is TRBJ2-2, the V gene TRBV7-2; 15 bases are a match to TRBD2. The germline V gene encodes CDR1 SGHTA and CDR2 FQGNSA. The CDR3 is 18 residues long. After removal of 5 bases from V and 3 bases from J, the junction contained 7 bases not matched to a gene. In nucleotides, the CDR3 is TGTGCCAGCAGCGGGACTAGCGGGGGGTCCGTCGACACCGGGGAGCTGTTTTTT. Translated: CASSGTSGGSVDTGELFF.

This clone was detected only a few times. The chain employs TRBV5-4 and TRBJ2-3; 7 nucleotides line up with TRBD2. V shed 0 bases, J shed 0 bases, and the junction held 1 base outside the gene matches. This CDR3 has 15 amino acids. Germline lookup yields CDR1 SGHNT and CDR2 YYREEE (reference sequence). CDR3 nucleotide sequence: TGTGCCAGCAGCTTGGTCGGGGGGAGCACAGATACGCAGTATTTT. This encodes CASSLVGGSTDTQYF.

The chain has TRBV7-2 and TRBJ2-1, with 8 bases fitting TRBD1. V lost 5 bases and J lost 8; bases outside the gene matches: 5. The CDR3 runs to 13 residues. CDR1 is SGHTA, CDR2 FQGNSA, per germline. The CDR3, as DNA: TGTGCCAGCAGCCTCCAGGGGGCGGATGAGCAGTTCTTC. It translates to CASSLQGADEQFF.

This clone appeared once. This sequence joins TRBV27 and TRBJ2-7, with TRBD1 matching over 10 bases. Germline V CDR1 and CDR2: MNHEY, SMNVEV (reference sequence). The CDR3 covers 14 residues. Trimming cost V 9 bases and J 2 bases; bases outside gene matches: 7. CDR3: CASPGQGTPYEQYF. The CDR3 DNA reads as TGTGCCAGTCCGGGACAGGGGACTCCCTACGAGCAGTACTTC.

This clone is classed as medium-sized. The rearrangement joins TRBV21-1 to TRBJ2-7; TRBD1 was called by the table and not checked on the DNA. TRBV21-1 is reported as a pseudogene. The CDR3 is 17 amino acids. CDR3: CASSKPPPTGPRYEQYF. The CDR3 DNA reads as TGTGCCAGCAGCAAACCGCCTCCGACAGGGCCGAGGTACGAGCAGTACTTC.

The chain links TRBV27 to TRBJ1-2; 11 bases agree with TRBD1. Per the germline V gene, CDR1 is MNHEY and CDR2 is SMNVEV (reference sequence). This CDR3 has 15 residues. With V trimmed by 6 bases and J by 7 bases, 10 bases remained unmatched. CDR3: CASSPNRDRGTGYTF. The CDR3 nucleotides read TGTGCCAGCAGCCCGAACCGGGACAGGGGGACTGGCTACACCTTC.

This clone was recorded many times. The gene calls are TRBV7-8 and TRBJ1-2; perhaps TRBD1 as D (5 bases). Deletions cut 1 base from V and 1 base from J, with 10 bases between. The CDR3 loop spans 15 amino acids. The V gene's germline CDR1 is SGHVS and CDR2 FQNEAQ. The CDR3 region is CASSLVGGINYGYTF. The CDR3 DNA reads TGTGCCAGCAGCTTAGTCGGGGGGATTAACTATGGCTACACCTTC.

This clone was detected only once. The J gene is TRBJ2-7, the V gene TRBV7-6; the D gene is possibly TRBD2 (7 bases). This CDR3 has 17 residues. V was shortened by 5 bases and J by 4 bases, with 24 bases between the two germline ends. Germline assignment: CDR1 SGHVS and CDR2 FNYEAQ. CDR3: CASSRALVGGPLYEQYF. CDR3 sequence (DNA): TGTGCCAGCAGCCGGGCACTGGTGGGGGGGCCCCTGTACGAGCAGTACTTC.

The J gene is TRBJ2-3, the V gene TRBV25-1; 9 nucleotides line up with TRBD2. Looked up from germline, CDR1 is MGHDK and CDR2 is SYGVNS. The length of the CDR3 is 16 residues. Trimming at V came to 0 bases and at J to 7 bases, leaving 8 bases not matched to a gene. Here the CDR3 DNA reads TGTGCCAGCAGTGAATATGGCGGGGGGGGTACAAATACGCAGTATTTT. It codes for CASSEYGGGGTNTQYF.

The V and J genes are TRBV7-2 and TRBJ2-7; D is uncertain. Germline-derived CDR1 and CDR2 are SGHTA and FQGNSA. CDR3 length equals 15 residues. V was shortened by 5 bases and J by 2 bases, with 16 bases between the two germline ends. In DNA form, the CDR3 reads TGTGCCAGCAGCCCCGGAGTGTGGGCTACCTACGAGCAGTACTTC. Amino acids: CASSPGVWATYEQYF.